One sample yielded the 29 T cell receptor beta chains listed below, sequenced in a study of cytomegalovirus exposure and HLA in healthy donors. In the PCR, 60 Vbeta and 13 Jbeta primers were used. Assay used: immunoSEQ multiplex PCR; TCRdb lists only in-frame clones, some missing. The sample has approximately 91,000 clones, roughly 67% seen once. The sequenced sample was PBMCs. The receptor source for this set is a human donor in good health.

Points on this clone: With a far larger clone one base away, a read error is the likely cause. The V gene is TRBV13, the J gene TRBJ2-7; TRBD1 might be the D (6 bases). Germline CDR1 PRHDT, CDR2 FYEKMQ (reference sequence). The CDR3 contains 15 residues. CDR3 protein: CASRLGGQGSYEQYF. The CDR3 bases are TGTGCCAGCAGATTAGGCGGGCAGGGGTCCTACGAGCAGTACTTC.

The chain links TRBV9 to TRBJ2-3; 10 positions match TRBD2. Germline V gene lookup returns CDR1 SGDLS and CDR2 YYNGEE. This CDR3 is built from 16 residues. V shed 0 bases and J 4 bases; nucleotides not matched to a gene: 5. CDR3 protein: CASSVALAGASDTQYF. CDR3 coding DNA: TGTGCCAGCAGCGTAGCCCTAGCGGGGGCCTCAGATACGCAGTATTTT.

The J gene is TRBJ1-2, the V gene TRBV5-6; 9 bases are a match to TRBD1. CDR3 length: 13 amino acids. J gave up 8 bases and V 1 base, and 3 bases lay outside the gene matches. Germline V lookup: CDR1 SGHDT, CDR2 YYEEEE. CDR3 residues: CASSLTGQGGYTF. The CDR3 region has the DNA TGTGCCAGCAGCTTGACGGGACAGGGCGGCTACACCTTC.

This clone was seen a single time. This rearrangement joins TRBV11-3 to TRBJ2-7; the match to TRBD2 covers 7 bases. J was trimmed by 5 bases and V by 4 bases; bases with no gene match: 20. This CDR3 has 18 residues. Germline-derived CDR1 and CDR2 are SGHNT and YENEEA. The CDR3 sequence: CASSSVWTSSGPRHEQYF. The CDR3 bases are TGTGCCAGCAGCTCCGTTTGGACCTCTAGCGGTCCTCGTCACGAGCAGTACTTC.

This clone was counted between two and nine times. V and J are TRBV29-1 and TRBJ1-3; no clear D gene. The CDR3 covers 11 residues. Germline-derived CDR1 and CDR2 are SQVTM and ANQGSEA. V was trimmed by 4 bases and J by 7 bases, leaving 8 bases between them. CDR3 protein: CSVGLGNTIYF. In DNA, the CDR3 is TGCAGCGTTGGACTCGGGAACACCATATATTTT.

The chain couples TRBV30 to TRBJ2-1; D call uncertain. Per germline, CDR1 GTSNPN and CDR2 SVGIG (reference sequence). The CDR3 consists of 12 residues. V lost 3 bases, J lost 6 bases, and 9 bases lay in between. The CDR3 sequence: CAWRDWLNEQFF. Written as DNA, the CDR3 is TGTGCCTGGAGAGACTGGCTCAATGAGCAGTTCTTC. Looking up the rest from reference TRBV30 and TRBJ2-1 gives the full variable domain: SQTIHQWPATLVQPVGSPLSLECTVEGTSNPNLYWYRQAAGRGLQLLFYSVGIGQISSEVPQNLSASRPQDRQFILSSKKLLLSDSGFYLCAWRDWLNEQFFGPGTRLTVL.

The chain recombines TRBV4-3 with TRBJ1-4; 9 bases agree with TRBD1. The germline CDR1 and CDR2 sequences are LGHNA and YSLEER. V was clipped by 1 base and J by 7 bases; unmatched bases: 16. The length of the CDR3 is 19 residues. The CDR3 bases are TGCGCCAGCAGCCAAGCTTTTCACAGGGGGCTCGTTCTCGGTGAAAAACTGTTTTTT. Its translation is CASSQAFHRGLVLGEKLFF.

V gene TRBV5-1 combines with J gene TRBJ1-1, with D possibly matching TRBD1 (6 bases). V was cut by 4 bases and J by 0 bases, with 16 bases left in between. This CDR3 region has 16 residues. CDR1 SGHRS and CDR2 YFSETQ come from the germline V gene. The CDR3 loop reads CASSRQGSGMNTEAFF. CDR3 sequence (DNA): TGCGCCAGCAGCCGTCAGGGGTCGGGGATGAACACTGAAGCTTTCTTT. The full variable domain, rest sourced from reference TRBV5-1 and TRBJ1-1, is KAGVTQTPRYLIKTRGQQVTLSCSPISGHRSVSWYQQTPGQGLQFLFEYFSETQRNKGNFPGRFSGRQFSNSRSEMNVSTLELGDSALYLCASSRQGSGMNTEAFFGQGTRLTVV.

This clone came up once. The gene calls are TRBV4-3 and TRBJ2-7; 7 bases are a match to TRBD1. The CDR3 has 17 residues. Germline V gene data show CDR1 as LGHNA and CDR2 as YSLEER. The junction had 8 bases not matched to a gene; V was cut back by 0 bases and J by 0 bases. This CDR3 reads CASSQDTTGTASYEQYF. CDR3 sequence (DNA): TGCGCCAGCAGCCAAGATACTACCGGGACAGCCTCCTACGAGCAGTACTTC.

V usage is TRBV27 and J usage is TRBJ1-6; D is ambiguous. The CDR3 spans 15 residues. Trimming removed 6 bases at V and 2 bases at J, with 11 bases between. Germline CDR1 reads MNHEY; CDR2 reads SMNVEV (reference sequence). In nucleotides, the CDR3 is TGTGCCAGCAGACCTTCAGGCCCCTATAATTCACCCCTCCACTTT. It is translated as CASRPSGPYNSPLHF.

The chain is built from TRBV5-5 and TRBJ2-5, with 10 bases aligning to TRBD1. CDR1 is SGHKS, CDR2 YYEKEE, per germline (reference sequence). Trimming at V came to 0 bases and at J to 2 bases, leaving 1 base not matched to a gene. This CDR3 is built from 15 residues. Here the CDR3 reads CASSLGTGGQETQYF. Written as DNA, the CDR3 is TGTGCCAGCAGCTTGGGGACAGGGGGGCAAGAGACCCAGTACTTC.

V is TRBV7-9 and J is TRBJ1-1; D may be TRBD1 (5 bases). The V end was cut by 2 bases, the J end by 2 bases, with 9 bases between. This CDR3 has 14 residues. The germline CDR1 and CDR2 sequences are SEHNR and FQNEAQ (reference sequence). The DNA for the CDR3 is TGTGCCAGCAGCTTATTCAGGGTTAACACTGAAGCTTTCTTT. This codes for CASSLFRVNTEAFF.

This clone has just a few counts. The V and J genes are TRBV15 and TRBJ1-2; possible D gene TRBD1, 5 bases. CDR3 length: 16 amino acids. Trimming took 0 bases from V and 5 from J, leaving 16 bases between them. Germline V CDR1 and CDR2: LNHNV, YYDKDF (reference sequence). For the CDR3, the DNA is TGTGCCACCAGCAGAGATCGGGGAGGGGAAACTTATGGCTACACCTTC. Translated: CATSRDRGGETYGYTF.

This clone showed up just a few times. This sequence joins TRBV6-5 and TRBJ2-1; 10 positions match TRBD2. Germline V lookup: CDR1 MNHEY, CDR2 SVGAGI. The CDR3 totals 15 residues. V shed 6 bases and J 2 bases; nucleotides not matched to a gene: 4. CDR3 in DNA: TGTGCCAGCAGGTTAGCGGGGGGAACCTACAATGAGCAGTTCTTC. It yields the protein CASRLAGGTYNEQFF.

In its sample, this clone was seen once. The chain joins TRBV7-2 to TRBJ2-5; D possibly corresponds to TRBD2 (5 bases). Germline values: CDR1 SGHTA, CDR2 FQGNSA. With 1 base removed from V and 5 bases from J, the gap between germline ends came to 14 bases. The CDR3 has 15 residues. The CDR3 coding sequence is TGTGCCAGCAGCTTAGTCGATCTACCGGGGGAGACCCAGTACTTC. Protein product: CASSLVDLPGETQYF.

This clone came up a few times. The CDR3 loop reads CASSIFWTAYSNQPQHF. The CDR3 nucleotides are TGTGCCAGTAGTATATTCTGGACAGCTTATAGCAATCAGCCCCAGCATTTT. This chain connects TRBV19 to TRBJ1-5; D is possibly TRBD1 (6 bases). CDR3 length: 17 residues. Trimming removed 2 bases at V and 0 bases at J, with 14 bases between. Per germline, CDR1 LNHDA and CDR2 SQIVND (reference sequence).

This chain links TRBV7-2 with TRBJ1-2; D perhaps matches TRBD1 (5 bases). Germline V lookup: CDR1 SGHTA, CDR2 FQGNSA. CDR3 length: 16 amino acids. The V end was cut by 1 base, the J end by 11 bases, with 23 bases between. The CDR3 is CASSLDSAGKGLVYTF. In nucleotides, the CDR3 is TGTGCCAGCAGCTTAGATAGTGCAGGGAAAGGTCTTGTGTACACCTTC.

This clone was counted only a few times. The rearrangement joins TRBV19 to TRBJ1-5, with TRBD1 matching over 12 bases. V lost 8 bases and J lost 3; bases outside the gene matches: 5. The CDR3 extends over 15 amino acids. Germline values: CDR1 LNHDA, CDR2 SQIVND (reference sequence). The CDR3 region is CASCGTGGVNQPQHF. The CDR3 nucleotides are TGTGCCAGTTGCGGGACAGGGGGCGTCAATCAGCCCCAGCATTTT. Supplemented by reference TRBV19 and TRBJ1-5, the full variable domain reads DGGITQSPKYLFRKEGQNVTLSCEQNLNHDAMYWYRQDPGQGLRLIYYSQIVNDFQKGDIAEGYSVSREKKESFPLTVTSAQKNPTAFYLCASCGTGGVNQPQHFGDGTRLSIL.

The chain is built from TRBV28 and TRBJ2-5; 13 bases align to TRBD2. Trimming took 5 bases from V and 5 from J; bases not matched to a gene: 5. This CDR3 contains 15 residues. Germline V gene sequence: CDR1 MDHEN, CDR2 SYDVKM. The CDR3 sequence is CASSILAGGLETQYF. In DNA, the CDR3 is TGTGCCAGCAGTATACTAGCGGGGGGGCTCGAGACCCAGTACTTC.

The chain carries TRBV28 and TRBJ2-6; a possible D gene is TRBD1 (5 bases). There are 12 residues in the CDR3. Looked up from germline, CDR1 is MDHEN and CDR2 is SYDVKM. Trimming took off 5 bases at V and 19 bases at J, with 18 bases between the two ends. CDR3 in DNA: TGTGCCAGCAGTCCAGACTGGACAAGGCTAACTTTC. Encoded protein: CASSPDWTRLTF. The whole variable domain, remainder taken from reference TRBV28 and TRBJ2-6, is DVKVTQSSRYLVKRTGEKVFLECVQDMDHENMFWYRQDPGLGLRLIYFSYDVKMKEKGDIPEGYSVSREKKERFSLILESASTNQTSMYLCASSPDWTRLTFGAGSRLTVL.

This clone was seen only once. V is TRBV6-5 and J is TRBJ2-1, with D possibly being TRBD2 (5 bases). The germline V and J ends were trimmed by 2 bases and 4 bases, with 9 bases remaining between them. The germline V gene encodes CDR1 MNHEY and CDR2 SVGAGI. This CDR3 region has 14 residues. Here the CDR3 DNA reads TGTGCCAGCAGTTACACTAGAGTATACAATGAGCAGTTCTTC. Residues: CASSYTRVYNEQFF.

This clone was seen once. V usage is TRBV7-6 and J usage is TRBJ1-6; 10 bases are shared with TRBD1. J gave up 7 bases and V 1 base, and 4 bases lay outside the gene matches. CDR1 and CDR2 (germline): SGHVS, FNYEAQ. The CDR3 loop spans 16 amino acids. The CDR3 sequence: CASSLGQGAGNSPLHF. In DNA form, the CDR3 reads TGTGCCAGCAGCTTAGGACAGGGGGCGGGAAATTCACCCCTCCACTTT.

The chain employs TRBV18 and TRBJ2-2; 9 bases map to TRBD1. The germline gives CDR1 KGHSH, CDR2 LQKENI. CDR3 length: 18 amino acids. V was clipped by 0 bases and J by 0 bases; unmatched bases: 5. The CDR3 DNA is TGTGCCAGCTCACCACCCCCGGGACAGGGCCCGAACACCGGGGAGCTGTTTTTT. The encoded protein is CASSPPPGQGPNTGELFF. Combining the CDR3 with reference TRBV18 and TRBJ2-2 gives the whole variable domain NAGVMQNPRHLVRRRGQEARLRCSPMKGHSHVYWYRQLPEEGLKFMVYLQKENIIDESGMPKERFSAEFPKEGPSILRIQQVVRGDSAAYFCASSPPPGQGPNTGELFFGEGSRLTVL.

V gene TRBV9 combines with J gene TRBJ2-7; TRBD1 matches 7 bases. The V segment lost 1 base and the J segment 4 bases; nucleotides outside the gene matches: 8. Looked up from germline, CDR1 is SGDLS and CDR2 is YYNGEE. The CDR3 covers 15 residues. The CDR3 nucleotides are TGTGCCAGCAGCGTATCAGGGACAGATCTTTACGAGCAGTACTTC. Protein product: CASSVSGTDLYEQYF.

The chain couples TRBV6-1 to TRBJ2-1, with D maybe TRBD1 (6 bases). The V end was cut by 6 bases, the J end by 3 bases, with 15 bases between. The germline gives CDR1 MNHNS, CDR2 SASEGT. There are 15 residues in the CDR3. This chain's CDR3 is CASSLDSRYYNEQFF. Here the CDR3 DNA reads TGTGCCAGCAGCCTGGACAGTCGATACTACAATGAGCAGTTCTTC.

This clone came up a few times. V gene TRBV6-1 combines with J gene TRBJ1-5; D is perhaps TRBD1 (6 bases). Germline V CDR1 and CDR2: MNHNS, SASEGT. CDR3 length equals 13 residues. V shed 4 bases and J shed 5 bases, with 9 bases lying between them. CDR3 loop: CASSGRGDQPQHF. In DNA, the CDR3 is TGTGCCAGCAGTGGCAGGGGAGATCAGCCCCAGCATTTT.

The rearrangement joins TRBV27 to TRBJ1-2; 7 bases fit TRBD1. The V gene's germline CDR1 is MNHEY and CDR2 SMNVEV (reference sequence). The CDR3 has 13 residues. J lost 4 bases, V lost 5 bases, and 4 bases had no gene match. The CDR3 sequence: CASSNQGGYGYTF. In DNA, the CDR3 is TGTGCCAGCAGTAATCAGGGGGGCTATGGCTACACCTTC.

The V call is TRBV11-3, the J call TRBJ2-7; D remains ambiguous. The V and J ends lost 1 base and 4 bases respectively, with 14 bases between them. The germline V gene encodes CDR1 SGHNT and CDR2 YENEEA. The CDR3 extends over 15 amino acids. The CDR3 region is CASSLAGLILYEQYF. The CDR3 coding sequence is TGTGCCAGCAGCTTAGCCGGTTTGATACTATACGAGCAGTACTTC.

The J gene is TRBJ1-1, the V gene TRBV9; D perhaps matches TRBD1 (6 bases). The length of the CDR3 is 15 residues. The V end was cut by 4 bases, the J end by 0 bases, with 13 bases between. The germline gives CDR1 SGDLS, CDR2 YYNGEE. Here the CDR3 reads CASSPFGQMNTEAFF. The CDR3 bases are TGTGCCAGCAGCCCATTCGGACAGATGAACACTGAAGCTTTCTTT.